These 8 T cell receptor beta chains came from one sample sequenced in a study of shared clonotypes between healthy human individuals (TCRdb year 2020). The library was obtained by the immunoSEQ multiplex PCR assay. The table was pulled from immuneACCESS by TCRdb, which kept in-frame rearrangements only. Such tables lose some clones; where checked, under half of the loss comes from unresolved V genes, and the rest has no known cause. The sample table holds around 1.9 million clones, of which 90% to 95% were seen once. Clones ranked in the top ten supply under 2% of the sample. CD8 naive samples were CD45RO-negative cells positively selected for CCR7, giving a CD45RA+CCR7+ population that excluded TemRA cells. Sequencing was carried out using naive CD8+ T cells from PBMCs. Taken with the paper, the label for cell subset or site translates to: CD45RA+CCR7+. These receptors all come from a man aged 18 to 30 in good health. Some clones in this sample may be carry-over from other donors' samples.

The V gene is TRBV7-9, the J gene TRBJ2-5, with D maybe TRBD1 (5 bases). With 3 bases removed from V and 5 bases from J, the gap between germline ends came to 16 bases. Germline CDR1 SEHNR, CDR2 FQNEAQ (reference sequence). This CDR3 is 15 amino acids long. CDR3 nucleotides: TGTGCCAGCAGCTTCACCCCCAGGGCGTGGGAGACCCAGTACTTC. Translation: CASSFTPRAWETQYF.

The chain uses TRBV18 and TRBJ2-1; no clear D gene. The CDR3 consists of 13 residues. Germline CDR1 is KGHSH and CDR2 is LQKENI. The ends were cut back, 4 bases at V and 5 bases at J, with 9 bases in the middle. CDR3 sequence reads: CASSLSANNEQFF. In DNA, the CDR3 is TGTGCCAGCTCACTCTCGGCAAACAATGAGCAGTTCTTC.

This clone was found once. The genes are TRBV6-6 and TRBJ2-7, with TRBD2 matching over 7 bases. The germline V gene encodes CDR1 MNHNY and CDR2 SVGAGI (reference sequence). V shed 8 bases and J 2 bases; nucleotides not matched to a gene: 9. The CDR3 runs 14 residues. The CDR3 loop reads CASSRLAAAYEQYF. For the CDR3, the DNA is TGTGCCAGCTCGCGACTAGCCGCCGCCTACGAGCAGTACTTC.

This clone turned up a few times. The rearrangement joins TRBV28 to TRBJ1-1; D remains ambiguous. The CDR3 length is 12 residues. The V and J ends lost 8 bases and 4 bases respectively, with 11 bases between them. Germline V lookup: CDR1 MDHEN, CDR2 SYDVKM. The CDR3 DNA follows: TGTGCCAGCTCTGTGGGGAGCACTGAAGCTTTCTTT. Translated: CASSVGSTEAFF.

This clone was seen a single time. This sequence joins TRBV25-1 and TRBJ2-2; D might be TRBD1 or TRBD2, each matching 5 bases. Trimming stripped 4 bases from V and 8 bases from J, with 14 bases between. CDR3 length equals 14 residues. The V gene's germline CDR1 is MGHDK and CDR2 SYGVNS. The CDR3 DNA reads TGTGCCAGCAGTGTGGGACCCCCGAGGGGGGAGCTGTTTTTT. Protein: CASSVGPPRGELFF. Complete variable domain (other parts from reference TRBV25-1 and TRBJ2-2): EADIYQTPRYLVIGTGKKITLECSQTMGHDKMYWYQQDPGMELHLIHYSYGVNSTEKGDLSSESTVSRIRTEHFPLTLESARPSHTSQYLCASSVGPPRGELFFGEGSRLTVL.

This sequence joins TRBV7-2 and TRBJ2-1; 7 nucleotides agree with TRBD2. Germline V CDR1 and CDR2: SGHTA, FQGNSA. CDR3 length equals 15 residues. The junction had 5 bases not matched to a gene; V was cut back by 6 bases and J by 0 bases. DNA for the CDR3: TGTGCCAGCAGGTCCTCTAGCGGCTCCTACAATGAGCAGTTCTTC. It yields the protein CASRSSSGSYNEQFF.

Concerning this clone: A junction end diverges from the germline sequence, so it may reflect a read error. Other DNA sequences from this sample encode an identical CDR3 as well. This rearrangement joins TRBV6-1 to TRBJ2-1; no reliable D call. Looked up from germline, CDR1 is MNHNS and CDR2 is SASEGT. The length of the CDR3 is 8 residues. CDR3 in DNA: TGTGCCAGCGGTGAGCAGTTCTTC. Amino acid sequence: CASGEQFF.

The table lists this clone with a count of one. The J gene is TRBJ2-7, the V gene TRBV4-2; 8 bases agree with TRBD1. Germline V gene data show CDR1 as LGHNA and CDR2 as YNFKEQ. The CDR3 runs to 16 residues. The ends lost 0 bases at V and 3 bases at J; junction bases unmatched: 7. The CDR3: CASSQDRRQGYYEQYF. CDR3 DNA sequence: TGTGCCAGCAGCCAAGATCGAAGACAGGGGTACTACGAGCAGTACTTC.